The 10 T cell receptor beta chains presented below share a single source sample, sequenced in a study of OX40 agonist ivuxolimab in advanced cancers. Libraries were prepared by immunoSEQ multiplex PCR; TCRdb keeps only in-frame clonotypes and omits some of them. The sample carries approximately 79,000 clones, about 90% recorded once. This specimen was CD4+ or CD8+ T cells sorted from blood, taken in a trial of the OX40 agonist ivuxolimab. Receptors were obtained from an adult with an advanced solid tumor such as melanoma, head and neck, liver or kidney cancer.

J is TRBJ2-3 and V is TRBV6-4, with a weak D call TRBD2 (6 bases). V gave up 3 bases and J gave up 5 bases, with 12 bases separating them. This CDR3 comprises 14 residues. The germline V gene encodes CDR1 MRHNA and CDR2 SNTAGT. The chain's CDR3 is CASSELGLLDTQYF. The CDR3 DNA reads TGTGCCAGCAGTGAGTTGGGACTGTTAGATACGCAGTATTTT.

V and J are TRBV6-6 and TRBJ1-5; 8 bases line up with TRBD1. Per the germline V gene, CDR1 is MNHNY and CDR2 is SVGAGI (reference sequence). The ends lost 5 bases at V and 5 bases at J; junction bases unmatched: 8. The CDR3 runs to 15 residues. The CDR3 region has the DNA TGTGCCAGCAGTCCCCGGACAGGGCCCGATCAGCCCCAGCATTTT. Translated, it gives CASSPRTGPDQPQHF.

The chain's CDR3 is CASSFRGGEETQYF. CDR3 coding DNA: TGTGCCAGCAGCTTCCGGGGAGGTGAAGAGACCCAGTACTTC. The chain uses TRBV5-4 and TRBJ2-5; maybe TRBD2 (6 bases). This CDR3 is built from 14 residues. Per germline, CDR1 SGHNT and CDR2 YYREEE (reference sequence). V gave up 2 bases and J gave up 3 bases, with 11 bases separating them.

The chain uses TRBV5-8 and TRBJ2-3; D perhaps matches TRBD1 (5 bases). This CDR3 region has 16 residues. CDR1 SGHTS and CDR2 YDEGEE come from the germline V gene. Trimming stripped 0 bases from V and 6 bases from J, with 17 bases between. Here the CDR3 reads CASSLVQGAPGDTQYF. The CDR3 DNA follows: TGTGCCAGCAGCTTGGTCCAAGGGGCCCCAGGGGATACGCAGTATTTT.

The chain carries TRBV7-9 and TRBJ2-7, with D perhaps assigned TRBD1 or TRBD2 (6 bases each). V was clipped by 6 bases and J by 2 bases, with 17 bases between them. CDR1 SEHNR and CDR2 FQNEAQ come from the germline V gene (reference sequence). This CDR3 is 15 amino acids long. For the CDR3, the DNA is TGTGCCAGCAGGCCGGATGGGGGGCGCACCTACGAGCAGTACTTC. Its protein product is CASRPDGGRTYEQYF. The full variable domain, with the rest looked up from reference TRBV7-9 and TRBJ2-7, is DTGVSQNPRHKITKRGQNVTFRCDPISEHNRLYWYRQTLGQGPEFLTYFQNEAQLEKSRLLSDRFSAERPKGSFSTLEIQRTEQGDSAMYLCASRPDGGRTYEQYFGPGTRLTVT.

This chain links TRBV9 with TRBJ2-3; D unresolved. V was pared by 4 bases and J by 10 bases, with 13 bases between. Per germline, CDR1 SGDLS and CDR2 YYNGEE. The CDR3 has 12 amino acids. CDR3 amino acids: CASSNTRSPQYF. CDR3 nucleotide sequence: TGTGCCAGCAGCAATACACGTTCCCCGCAGTATTTT.

A few counts support this clone. The CDR3 nucleotides read TGTGCCAGCAGCTTAGGGCGGCTAGCGCCTTACAATGAGCAGTTCTTC. Residues: CASSLGRLAPYNEQFF. The rearrangement joins TRBV11-2 to TRBJ2-1; tentatively, D is TRBD2 (6 bases). Germline V CDR1 and CDR2: SGHAT, FQNNGV. V lost 1 base, J lost 4 bases, and 14 bases lay in between. The CDR3 is 16 amino acids.

In its sample, this clone was seen once. The V gene is TRBV5-6, the J gene TRBJ2-1; D remains ambiguous. Between the trimmed V and J ends, which lost 4 bases and 8 bases, there was a span of 10 bases. Germline CDR1 reads SGHDT; CDR2 reads YYEEEE. The CDR3 sequence is 12 residues long. The CDR3, as DNA: TGTGCCAGCAGCCTGACGTGGGATGAGCAGTTCTTC. It specifies CASSLTWDEQFF. The whole variable domain, filled in from reference TRBV5-6 and TRBJ2-1, reads DAGVTQSPTHLIKTRGQQVTLRCSPKSGHDTVSWYQQALGQGPQFIFQYYEEEERQRGNFPDRFSGHQFPNYSSELNVNALLLGDSALYLCASSLTWDEQFFGPGTRLTVL.

V is TRBV6-6 and J is TRBJ1-2; a weak D match, TRBD1 (6 bases). The CDR3 length is 13 residues. Between the trimmed V and J ends, which lost 5 bases and 4 bases, there was a span of 11 bases. The germline V gene encodes CDR1 MNHNY and CDR2 SVGAGI (reference sequence). CDR3 amino acids: CASSLGHPYGYTF. The CDR3 coding sequence is TGTGCCAGCAGTCTGGGACACCCCTATGGCTACACCTTC.

The chain joins TRBV27 to TRBJ2-7; a weak D match, TRBD1 (6 bases). Germline CDR1 and CDR2: MNHEY and SMNVEV (reference sequence). The ends were cut back, 3 bases at V and 3 bases at J, with 9 bases in the middle. This CDR3 region has 13 residues. The CDR3 nucleotides are TGTGCCAGCAGTTTTGGACAGTACTACGAGCAGTACTTC. This encodes CASSFGQYYEQYF.